The source of this T cell receptor beta chain is a study of shared clonotypes between healthy human individuals. Across the whole study: Researchers assigned three CD4 naive, three CD4 memory, two CD8 naive and one CD8 memory plate to each donor.

A note on this clone: The target antigen is unknown.

Profiling relied on immunoSEQ multiplex PCR, and the TCRdb table lists in-frame clones only, not all of them. The profile shows roughly 2,500,000 clones, over 85% of them singletons. Study-level findings and limits: Clonotype sharing among donors was thought likely to change with sequencing depth. Naive subsets generally had larger estimated richness than memory subsets.

This TCR came from a man aged 18 to 29 in good health. Some clones in this sample may be carry-over from other donors' samples. Sample: naive CD4+ T cells from PBMCs. Subset defined: CD45RA+ positively selected.

CDR3 in DNA: TGTGCCATCAGCAACTCTCTGGGGGAGCAGTTCTTC. It yields the protein CAISNSLGEQFF. This rearrangement joins TRBV10-3 to TRBJ2-1; no clear D gene. Germline V gene sequence: CDR1 ENHRY, CDR2 SYGVKD. V was clipped by 6 bases and J by 10 bases, with 13 bases between them. There are 12 residues in the CDR3.